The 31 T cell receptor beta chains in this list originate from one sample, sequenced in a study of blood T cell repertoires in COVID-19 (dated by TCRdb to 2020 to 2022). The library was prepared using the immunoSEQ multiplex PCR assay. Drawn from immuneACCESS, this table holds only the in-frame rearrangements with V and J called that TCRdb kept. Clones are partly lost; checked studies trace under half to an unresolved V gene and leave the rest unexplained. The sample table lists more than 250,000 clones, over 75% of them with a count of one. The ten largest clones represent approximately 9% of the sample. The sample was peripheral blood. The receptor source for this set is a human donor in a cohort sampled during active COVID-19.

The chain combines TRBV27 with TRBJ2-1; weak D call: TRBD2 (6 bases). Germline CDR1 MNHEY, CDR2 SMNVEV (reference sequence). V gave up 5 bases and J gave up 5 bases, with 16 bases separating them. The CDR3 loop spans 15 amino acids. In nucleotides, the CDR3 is TGTGCCAGCAGTAACTTGGCTTCGGGGGACAATGAGCAGTTCTTC. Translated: CASSNLASGDNEQFF.

The CDR3 coding sequence is TGCAGCGTTAATACAGGGTACTATGGCTACACCTTC. Translated, it gives CSVNTGYYGYTF. V is TRBV29-1 and J is TRBJ1-2, with a weak D call TRBD1 (6 bases). CDR3 length: 12 residues. Germline-derived CDR1 and CDR2 are SQVTM and ANQGSEA. The ends were cut back, 5 bases at V and 3 bases at J, with 10 bases in the middle.

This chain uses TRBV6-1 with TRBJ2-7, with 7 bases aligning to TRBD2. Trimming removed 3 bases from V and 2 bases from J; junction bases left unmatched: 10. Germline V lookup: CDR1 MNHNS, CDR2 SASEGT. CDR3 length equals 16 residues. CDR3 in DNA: TGTGCCAGCAGTGAGCCCGGGCTAGCGGACCCCTACGAGCAGTACTTC. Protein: CASSEPGLADPYEQYF.

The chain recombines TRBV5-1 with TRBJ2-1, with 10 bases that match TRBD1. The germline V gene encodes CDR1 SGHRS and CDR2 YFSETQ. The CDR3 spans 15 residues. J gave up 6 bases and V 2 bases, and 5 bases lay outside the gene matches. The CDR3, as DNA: TGCGCCAGCAGCTTTCGACAGGGGGCCAGCAATGAGCAGTTCTTC. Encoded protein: CASSFRQGASNEQFF.

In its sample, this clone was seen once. DNA for the CDR3: TGTGCCAGCAGGACAGCTTTCTATGGCTACACCTTC. Protein: CASRTAFYGYTF. This chain joins TRBV19 and TRBJ1-2, with D possibly TRBD1 on 6 matching bases. V dropped 9 bases and J dropped 4 bases, with 12 bases sitting between them. The germline CDR1 and CDR2 sequences are LNHDA and SQIVND (reference sequence). The CDR3 sequence is 12 residues long.

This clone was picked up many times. The CDR3 sequence is CATSRDQDVRGGYTF. CDR3 DNA sequence: TGTGCCACCAGCAGAGATCAAGACGTTCGGGGTGGCTACACCTTC. This rearrangement joins TRBV15 to TRBJ1-2; D remains unclear. In germline, CDR1 is LNHNV, CDR2 YYDKDF (reference sequence). The CDR3 length is 15 residues. Between the trimmed V and J ends, which lost 0 bases and 7 bases, there was a span of 15 bases.

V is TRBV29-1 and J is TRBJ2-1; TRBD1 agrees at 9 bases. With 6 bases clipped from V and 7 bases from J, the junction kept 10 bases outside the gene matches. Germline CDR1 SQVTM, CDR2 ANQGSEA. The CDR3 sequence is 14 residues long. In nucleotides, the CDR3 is TGCAGCGTGCCACAGGGGGCTTTTTCGAATGAGCAGTTCTTC. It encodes CSVPQGAFSNEQFF.

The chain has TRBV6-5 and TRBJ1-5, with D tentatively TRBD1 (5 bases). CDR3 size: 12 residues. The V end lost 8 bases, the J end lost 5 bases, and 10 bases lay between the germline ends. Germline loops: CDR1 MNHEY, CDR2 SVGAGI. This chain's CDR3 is CASGRGDQPQHF. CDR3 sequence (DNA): TGTGCCAGCGGGAGGGGTGATCAGCCCCAGCATTTT.

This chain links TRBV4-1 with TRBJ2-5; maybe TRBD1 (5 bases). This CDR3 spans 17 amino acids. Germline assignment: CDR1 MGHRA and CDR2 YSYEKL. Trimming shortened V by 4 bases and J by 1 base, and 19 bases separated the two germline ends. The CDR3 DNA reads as TGCGCCAGCAGCCCCATTGGGGCTTCCTCTCCCCAAGAGACCCAGTACTTC. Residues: CASSPIGASSPQETQYF.

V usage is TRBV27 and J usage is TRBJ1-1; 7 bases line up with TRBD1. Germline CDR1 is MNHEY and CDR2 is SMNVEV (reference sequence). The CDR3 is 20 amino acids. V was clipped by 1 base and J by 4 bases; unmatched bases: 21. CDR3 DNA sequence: TGTGCCAGCAGTTTATACGGGGTTATGCAGGGGGTGTTGAGGAGCACTGAAGCTTTCTTT. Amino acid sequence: CASSLYGVMQGVLRSTEAFF.

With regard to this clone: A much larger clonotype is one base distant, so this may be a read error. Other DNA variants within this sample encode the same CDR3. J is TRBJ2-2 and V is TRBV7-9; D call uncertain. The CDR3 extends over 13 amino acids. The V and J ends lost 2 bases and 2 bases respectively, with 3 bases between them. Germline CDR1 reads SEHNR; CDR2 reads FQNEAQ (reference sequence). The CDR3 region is CASSLLNTGELFF. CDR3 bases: TGTGCCAGCAGCTTACTAAACACCGGGGAGCTGTTTTTT.

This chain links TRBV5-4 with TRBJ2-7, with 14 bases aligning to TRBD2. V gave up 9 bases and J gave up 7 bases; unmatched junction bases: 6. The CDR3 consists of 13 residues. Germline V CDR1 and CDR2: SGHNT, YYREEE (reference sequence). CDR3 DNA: TGTGCCACTTCGGGACTAGCGGGGGTTGAGCAGTACTTC. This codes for CATSGLAGVEQYF.

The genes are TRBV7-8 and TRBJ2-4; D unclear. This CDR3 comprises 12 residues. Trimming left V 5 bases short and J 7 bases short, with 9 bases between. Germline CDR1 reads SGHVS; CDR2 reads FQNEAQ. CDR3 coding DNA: TGTGCCAGCAGCCCCCCCGGTAACATTCAGTACTTC. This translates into CASSPPGNIQYF.

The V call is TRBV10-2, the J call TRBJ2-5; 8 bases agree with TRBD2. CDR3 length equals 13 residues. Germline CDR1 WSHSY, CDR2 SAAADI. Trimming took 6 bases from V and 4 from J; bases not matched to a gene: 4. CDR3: CASSLSGVETQYF. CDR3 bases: TGCGCCAGCAGCCTTAGCGGGGTAGAGACCCAGTACTTC.

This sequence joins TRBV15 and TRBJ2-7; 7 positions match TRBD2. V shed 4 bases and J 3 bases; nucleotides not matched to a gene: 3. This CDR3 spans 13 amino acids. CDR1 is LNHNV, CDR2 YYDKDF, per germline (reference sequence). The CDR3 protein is CATSTRTSYEQYF. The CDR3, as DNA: TGTGCCACCAGCACCCGGACTAGCTACGAGCAGTACTTC.

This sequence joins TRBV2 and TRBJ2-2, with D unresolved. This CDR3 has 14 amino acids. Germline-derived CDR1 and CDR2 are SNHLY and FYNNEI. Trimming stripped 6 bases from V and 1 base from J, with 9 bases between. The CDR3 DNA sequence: TGTGCCAGCAGACCCGGTCAGAACACCGGGGAGCTGTTTTTT. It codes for CASRPGQNTGELFF.

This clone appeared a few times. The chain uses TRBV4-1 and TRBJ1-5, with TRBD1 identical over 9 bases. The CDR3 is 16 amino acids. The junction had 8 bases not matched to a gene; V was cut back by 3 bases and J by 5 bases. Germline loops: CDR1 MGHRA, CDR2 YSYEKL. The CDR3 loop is CASSQEPGQGYQPQHF. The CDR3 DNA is TGCGCCAGCAGCCAGGAACCGGGACAGGGTTATCAGCCCCAGCATTTT.

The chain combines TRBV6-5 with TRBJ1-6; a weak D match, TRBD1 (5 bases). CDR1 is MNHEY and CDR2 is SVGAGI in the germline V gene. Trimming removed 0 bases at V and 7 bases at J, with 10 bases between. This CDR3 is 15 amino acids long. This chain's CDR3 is CASSYSGGLNSPLHF. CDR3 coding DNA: TGTGCCAGCAGTTACTCGGGGGGGTTGAATTCACCCCTCCACTTT.

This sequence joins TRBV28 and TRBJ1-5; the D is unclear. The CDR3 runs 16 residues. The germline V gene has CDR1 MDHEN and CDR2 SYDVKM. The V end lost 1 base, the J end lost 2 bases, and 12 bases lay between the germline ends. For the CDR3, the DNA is TGTGCCAGCAGTTTATTTCGGGGATTCGGCAATCAGCCCCAGCATTTT. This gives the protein CASSLFRGFGNQPQHF.

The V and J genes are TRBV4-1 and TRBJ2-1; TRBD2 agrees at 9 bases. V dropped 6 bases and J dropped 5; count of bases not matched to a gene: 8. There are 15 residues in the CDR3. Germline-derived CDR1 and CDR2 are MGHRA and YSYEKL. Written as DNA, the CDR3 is TGCGCCAGCAGACCTCGACTAGCGGCCGACAATGAGCAGTTCTTC. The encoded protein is CASRPRLAADNEQFF.

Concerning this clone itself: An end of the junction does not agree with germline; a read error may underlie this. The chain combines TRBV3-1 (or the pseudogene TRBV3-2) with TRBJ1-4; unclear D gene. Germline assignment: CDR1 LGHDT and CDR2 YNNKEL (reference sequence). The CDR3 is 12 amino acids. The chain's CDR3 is CASSQVGEKVFF. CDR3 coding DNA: TGTGCCAGCAGCCAAGTCGGGGAAAAAGTGTTTTTT.

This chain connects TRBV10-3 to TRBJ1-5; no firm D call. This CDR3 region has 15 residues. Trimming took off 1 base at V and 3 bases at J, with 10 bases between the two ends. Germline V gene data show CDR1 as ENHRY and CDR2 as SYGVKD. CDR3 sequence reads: CAISEFEGPNQPQHF. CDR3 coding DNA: TGTGCCATCAGTGAGTTTGAGGGTCCCAATCAGCCCCAGCATTTT.

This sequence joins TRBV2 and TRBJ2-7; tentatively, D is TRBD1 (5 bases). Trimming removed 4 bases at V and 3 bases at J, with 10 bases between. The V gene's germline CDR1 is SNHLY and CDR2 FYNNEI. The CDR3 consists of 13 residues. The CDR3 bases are TGTGCCAGCAGTGTTCTCAGGGACTACGAGCAGTACTTC. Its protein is CASSVLRDYEQYF.

This CDR3 reads CASSYLGGSGYTF. As DNA, the CDR3 is TGTGCCAGCAGTTACTTAGGGGGTAGTGGCTACACCTTC. The J gene is TRBJ1-2, the V gene TRBV6-5, with D maybe TRBD1 (6 bases). The CDR3 runs 13 residues. Trimming cost V 1 base and J 7 bases, with 10 bases left between them. Germline V gives CDR1 MNHEY, CDR2 SVGAGI.

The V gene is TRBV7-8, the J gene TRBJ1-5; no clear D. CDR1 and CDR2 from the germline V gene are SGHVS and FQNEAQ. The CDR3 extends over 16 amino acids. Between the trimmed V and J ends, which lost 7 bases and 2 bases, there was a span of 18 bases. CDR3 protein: CASNPAGVVGNQPQHF. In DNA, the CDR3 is TGTGCCAGCAACCCGGCGGGCGTGGTTGGCAATCAGCCCCAGCATTTT. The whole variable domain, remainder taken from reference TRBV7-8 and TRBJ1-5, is GAGVSQSPRYKVAKRGQDVALRCDPISGHVSLFWYQQALGQGPEFLTYFQNEAQLDKSGLPSDRFFAERPEGSVSTLKIQRTQQEDSAVYLCASNPAGVVGNQPQHFGDGTRLSIL.

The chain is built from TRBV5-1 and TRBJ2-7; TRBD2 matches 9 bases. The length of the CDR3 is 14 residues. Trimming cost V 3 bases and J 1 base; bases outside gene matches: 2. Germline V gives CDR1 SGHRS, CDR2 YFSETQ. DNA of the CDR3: TGCGCCAGCAGCTCAAGCGGGAGGTCCTACGAGCAGTACTTC. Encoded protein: CASSSSGRSYEQYF.

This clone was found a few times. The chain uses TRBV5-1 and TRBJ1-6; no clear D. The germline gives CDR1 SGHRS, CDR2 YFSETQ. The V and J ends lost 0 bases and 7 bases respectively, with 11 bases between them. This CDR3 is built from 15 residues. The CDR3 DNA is TGCGCCAGCAGCTTGGTGACTAGGGCCAATTCACCCCTCCACTTT. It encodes CASSLVTRANSPLHF. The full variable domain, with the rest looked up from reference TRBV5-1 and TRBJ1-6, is KAGVTQTPRYLIKTRGQQVTLSCSPISGHRSVSWYQQTPGQGLQFLFEYFSETQRNKGNFPGRFSGRQFSNSRSEMNVSTLELGDSALYLCASSLVTRANSPLHFGNGTRLTVT.

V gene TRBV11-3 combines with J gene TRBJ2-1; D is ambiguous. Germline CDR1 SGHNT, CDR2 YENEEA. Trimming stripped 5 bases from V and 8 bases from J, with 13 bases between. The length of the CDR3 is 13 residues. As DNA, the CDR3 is TGTGCCAGCAGCCACACTAAGGCTGATGAGCAGTTCTTC. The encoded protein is CASSHTKADEQFF. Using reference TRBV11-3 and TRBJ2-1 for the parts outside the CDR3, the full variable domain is EAGVVQSPRYKIIEKKQPVAFWCNPISGHNTLYWYLQNLGQGPELLIRYENEEAVDDSQLPKDRFSAERLKGVDSTLKIQPAELGDSAVYLCASSHTKADEQFFGPGTRLTVL.

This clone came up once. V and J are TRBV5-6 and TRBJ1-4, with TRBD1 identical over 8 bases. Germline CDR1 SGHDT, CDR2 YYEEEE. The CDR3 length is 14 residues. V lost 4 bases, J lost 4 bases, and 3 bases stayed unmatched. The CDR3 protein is CASSPDRGNEKLFF. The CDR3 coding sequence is TGTGCCAGCAGCCCCGACAGGGGTAATGAAAAACTGTTTTTT. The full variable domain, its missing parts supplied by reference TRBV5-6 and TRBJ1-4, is DAGVTQSPTHLIKTRGQQVTLRCSPKSGHDTVSWYQQALGQGPQFIFQYYEEEERQRGNFPDRFSGHQFPNYSSELNVNALLLGDSALYLCASSPDRGNEKLFFGSGTQLSVL.

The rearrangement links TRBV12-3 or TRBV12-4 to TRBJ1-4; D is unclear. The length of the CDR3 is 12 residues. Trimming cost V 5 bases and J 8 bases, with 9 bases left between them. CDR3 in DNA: TGTGCCAGCAGTCCACACAAAGAAAAACTGTTTTTT. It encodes CASSPHKEKLFF.

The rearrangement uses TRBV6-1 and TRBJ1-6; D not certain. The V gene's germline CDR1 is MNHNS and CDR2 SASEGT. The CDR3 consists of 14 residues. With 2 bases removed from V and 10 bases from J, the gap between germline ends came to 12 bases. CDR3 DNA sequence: TGTGCCAGCAGTGAACGATTCCTCGGGTCACCCCTCCACTTT. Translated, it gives CASSERFLGSPLHF.